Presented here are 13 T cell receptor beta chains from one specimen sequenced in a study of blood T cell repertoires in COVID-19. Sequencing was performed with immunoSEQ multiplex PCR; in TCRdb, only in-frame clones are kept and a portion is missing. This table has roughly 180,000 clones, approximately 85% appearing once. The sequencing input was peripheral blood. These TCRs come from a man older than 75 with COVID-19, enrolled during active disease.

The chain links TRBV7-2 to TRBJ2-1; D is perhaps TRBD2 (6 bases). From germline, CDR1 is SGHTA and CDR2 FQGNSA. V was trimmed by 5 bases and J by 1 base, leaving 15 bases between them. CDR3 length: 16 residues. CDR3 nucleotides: TGTGCCAGCAGCCCCGGGGGTGGCGGGTCCTACAATGAGCAGTTCTTC. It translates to CASSPGGGGSYNEQFF.

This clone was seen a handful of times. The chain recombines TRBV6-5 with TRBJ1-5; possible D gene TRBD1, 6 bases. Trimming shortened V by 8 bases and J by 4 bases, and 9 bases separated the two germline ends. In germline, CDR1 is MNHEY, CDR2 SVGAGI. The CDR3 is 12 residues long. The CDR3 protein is CASPQGNQPQHF. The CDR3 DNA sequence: TGTGCCAGCCCACAGGGTAATCAGCCCCAGCATTTT.

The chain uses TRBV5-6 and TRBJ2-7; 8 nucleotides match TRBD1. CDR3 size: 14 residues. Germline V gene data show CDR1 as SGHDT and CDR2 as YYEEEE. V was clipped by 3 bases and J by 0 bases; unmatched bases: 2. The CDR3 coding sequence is TGTGCCAGCAGCTGGACAGGGCCCTCCTACGAGCAGTACTTC. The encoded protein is CASSWTGPSYEQYF.

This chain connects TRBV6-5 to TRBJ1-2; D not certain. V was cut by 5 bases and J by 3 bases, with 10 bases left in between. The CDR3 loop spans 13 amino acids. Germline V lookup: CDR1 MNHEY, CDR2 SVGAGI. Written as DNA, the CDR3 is TGTGCCAGCAGTAAACAGATCGACTATGGCTACACCTTC. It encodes CASSKQIDYGYTF.

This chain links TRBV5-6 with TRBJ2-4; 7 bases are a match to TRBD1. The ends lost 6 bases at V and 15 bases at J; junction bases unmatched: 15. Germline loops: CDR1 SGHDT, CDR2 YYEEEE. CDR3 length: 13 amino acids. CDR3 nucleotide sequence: TGTGCCAGCACTACCGGCATAGGGACAGCCGGGTACTTC. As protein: CASTTGIGTAGYF.

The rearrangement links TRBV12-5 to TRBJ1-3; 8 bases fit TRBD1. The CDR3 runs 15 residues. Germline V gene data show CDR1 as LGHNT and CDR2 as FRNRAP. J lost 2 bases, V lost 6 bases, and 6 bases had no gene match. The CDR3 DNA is TGTGCTAGTGGAATGCCGGACAGGGCTGGAAACACCATATATTTT. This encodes CASGMPDRAGNTIYF.

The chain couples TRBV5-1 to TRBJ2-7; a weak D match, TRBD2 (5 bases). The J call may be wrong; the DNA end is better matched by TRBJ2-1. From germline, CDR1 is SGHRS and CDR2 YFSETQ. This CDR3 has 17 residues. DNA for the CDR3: TGCGCCAGCAGCTTGGTTTCGGGGTCTTACTCCTACAATGAGCAGTTCTTC. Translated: CASSLVSGSYSYNEQFF.

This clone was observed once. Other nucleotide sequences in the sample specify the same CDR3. CDR3 sequence reads: CASRTATNEKLFF. CDR3 nucleotides: TGTGCCAGTAGAACTGCAACTAATGAAAAACTGTTTTTT. The chain combines TRBV19 with TRBJ1-4; D not resolved. The germline gives CDR1 LNHDA, CDR2 SQIVND (reference sequence). V dropped 6 bases and J dropped 0 bases, with 5 bases sitting between them. CDR3 size: 13 residues.

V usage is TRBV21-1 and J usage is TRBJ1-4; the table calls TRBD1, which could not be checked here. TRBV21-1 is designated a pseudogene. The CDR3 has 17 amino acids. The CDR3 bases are TGTGCCAGCAGCCCATCTTGGTGGGGGCGGGCTAATGAAAAACTGTTTTTT. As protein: CASSPSWWGRANEKLFF.

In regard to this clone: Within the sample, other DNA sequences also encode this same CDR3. CDR3 sequence reads: CASSQGLASNEQFF. The CDR3 DNA is TGTGCCAGCAGCCAAGGCCTAGCGAGTAATGAGCAGTTCTTC. The V and J genes are TRBV3-1 (or the pseudogene TRBV3-2) and TRBJ2-1; maybe TRBD2 (6 bases). The CDR3 sequence is 14 residues long. CDR1 LGHDT and CDR2 YNNKEL come from the germline V gene (reference sequence). The V end lost 1 base, the J end lost 7 bases, and 11 bases lay between the germline ends.

Written as DNA, the CDR3 is TGTGCCAGCAGCTTTGGGAGGGGAGGCGAAAAACTGTTTTTT. It encodes CASSFGRGGEKLFF. The V call is TRBV5-6, the J call TRBJ1-4; TRBD1 might be the D (5 bases). CDR3 length equals 14 residues. Looked up from germline, CDR1 is SGHDT and CDR2 is YYEEEE. Trimming left V 2 bases short and J 8 bases short, with 13 bases between.

The CDR3: CASKGRGQETQYF. The CDR3 bases are TGTGCCAGTAAAGGTCGGGGACAAGAGACCCAGTACTTC. This chain uses TRBV19 with TRBJ2-5; a weak D match, TRBD2 (5 bases). Germline V gene data show CDR1 as LNHDA and CDR2 as SQIVND (reference sequence). This CDR3 contains 13 residues. Trimming took 7 bases from V and 2 from J, leaving 11 bases between them.

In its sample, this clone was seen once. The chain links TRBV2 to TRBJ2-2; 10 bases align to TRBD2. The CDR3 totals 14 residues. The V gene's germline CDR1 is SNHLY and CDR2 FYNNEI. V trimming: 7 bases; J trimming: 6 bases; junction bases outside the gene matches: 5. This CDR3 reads CASMRAGGPGELFF. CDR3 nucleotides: TGTGCCAGCATGAGAGCGGGGGGGCCCGGGGAGCTGTTTTTT.